One and the same sample provided the 14 T cell receptor beta chains below, sequenced in a study of human T cells and chemical hapten exposure. Time point defined: healthy volunteer bleed at 6 weeks. Researchers extracted total RNA from unfractionated whole blood. TCRdb re-called the RACE reads with MiXCR, one entry per CDR3 protein. Of 60,000 to 90,000 distinct CDR3 sequences listed, approximately 8.6% are singletons. Material: whole blood. These receptors came from a female donor in good health. Some clones in this sample may be carry-over from other donors' samples.

The table lists this clonotype with a few counts. The DNA for the CDR3 is TGTGCCAGCGCTTGGGGAAACGAGCAGTACTTC. Translated, it gives CASAWGNEQYF. The J gene is TRBJ2-7, the V gene TRBV12-3 or TRBV12-4; D ambiguous. The CDR3 extends over 11 amino acids. V was cut by 8 bases and J by 5 bases, with 10 bases left in between.

There are many counts of this clonotype. The chain links TRBV11-1 to TRBJ2-5; TRBD2 matches at 7 bases. V dropped 3 bases and J dropped 0; count of bases not matched to a gene: 10. The CDR3 extends over 17 amino acids. Germline assignment: CDR1 SGHAT and CDR2 FQDESV (reference sequence). The CDR3 protein is CASSFPHRAGNQETQYF. The CDR3 DNA sequence: TGTGCCAGCAGCTTTCCCCACCGAGCGGGGAACCAAGAGACCCAGTACTTC. Variable domain in full (rest from reference TRBV11-1 and TRBJ2-5): EAEVAQSPRYKITEKSQAVAFWCDPISGHATLYWYRQILGQGPELLVQFQDESVVDDSQLPKDRFSAERLKGVDSTLKIQPAELGDSAMYLCASSFPHRAGNQETQYFGPGTRLLVL.

The J gene is TRBJ2-3, the V gene TRBV12-3 or TRBV12-4; D ambiguous. The V gene lost 7 bases and the J gene lost 1 base, with 15 bases spanning the gap. CDR3 size: 15 residues. CDR3 residues: CASTYPDGGTDTQYF. The CDR3 DNA reads TGTGCCAGCACCTACCCTGATGGAGGCACAGATACGCAGTATTTT.

This clonotype was detected ten times or more. V and J are TRBV14 and TRBJ1-6; possible D gene TRBD1, 5 bases. Trimming shortened V by 2 bases and J by 10 bases, and 12 bases separated the two germline ends. CDR3 length: 14 amino acids. CDR1 and CDR2 (germline): SGHDN, FVKESK. The CDR3 here is CASSQHIRESPLHF. The CDR3, as DNA: TGTGCCAGCAGCCAACATATCAGGGAATCACCCCTCCACTTT.

This clonotype was seen ten or more times. The chain employs TRBV6-5 and TRBJ2-6; D is ambiguous. V was cut by 5 bases and J by 1 base, with 6 bases left in between. The CDR3 is 14 residues long. Germline loops: CDR1 MNHEY, CDR2 SVGAGI. DNA for the CDR3: TGTGCCAGCAGTAAACAATCTGGGGCCAACGTCCTGACTTTC. It yields the protein CASSKQSGANVLTF.

This clonotype has just a few counts. The V call is TRBV2, the J call TRBJ1-5; unclear D gene. This CDR3 has 14 residues. Trimming stripped 6 bases from V and 1 base from J, with 10 bases between. Germline CDR1 is SNHLY and CDR2 is FYNNEI. Here the CDR3 reads CASSLLGSNQPQHF. As DNA, the CDR3 is TGTGCCAGCAGCCTTCTAGGGAGCAATCAGCCCCAGCATTTT.

The chain recombines TRBV7-3 with TRBJ1-6; 8 positions match TRBD1. Germline CDR1 and CDR2: SGHTA and FQGTGA. The J segment lost 4 bases and the V segment lost 3 bases, leaving 5 bases of the junction unmatched. CDR3 length: 16 amino acids. The CDR3 protein is CASSFRGPRYNSPLHF. CDR3 coding DNA: TGTGCCAGCAGCTTCAGGGGGCCCCGTTATAATTCACCCCTCCACTTT. Full variable domain (outside the CDR3, taken from reference TRBV7-3 and TRBJ1-6): GAGVSQTPSNKVTEKGKYVELRCDPISGHTALYWYRQSLGQGPEFLIYFQGTGAADDSGLPNDRFFAVRPEGSVSTLKIQRTERGDSAVYLCASSFRGPRYNSPLHFGNGTRLTVT.

Of note for this clonotype: A read error may explain this, as a much larger clone is one base away. The V gene is TRBV7-2, the J gene TRBJ2-3; 9 nucleotides align to TRBD2. The CDR3 has 15 amino acids. Germline CDR1 SGHTA, CDR2 FQGNSA. This CDR3 reads CVSSLQRGDTDTQYF. The CDR3 DNA reads as TGTGTCAGCAGCTTGCAGCGGGGGGACACAGATACGCAGTATTTT.

This sequence joins TRBV27 and TRBJ2-5; 7 positions agree with TRBD2. After removal of 5 bases from V and 2 bases from J, the junction contained 8 bases not matched to a gene. From germline, CDR1 is MNHEY and CDR2 SMNVEV (reference sequence). The CDR3 length is 15 residues. In DNA, the CDR3 is TGTGCCAGCAGTCCAACAAGCGGGATACAAGAGACCCAGTACTTC. Translated: CASSPTSGIQETQYF.

This clonotype was observed a few times. This chain connects TRBV7-9 to TRBJ1-1, with 8 bases matching TRBD1. This CDR3 region has 13 residues. The V and J ends lost 5 bases and 7 bases, in that order; junction bases with no gene match: 6. Germline V lookup: CDR1 SEHNR, CDR2 FQNEAQ (reference sequence). The CDR3 DNA reads as TGTGCCAGCAGCGGCGACAGGGGCATTGAAGCTTTCTTT. As protein: CASSGDRGIEAFF.

The chain links TRBV7-2 to TRBJ1-4; D is undetermined. Germline V gives CDR1 SGHTA, CDR2 FQGNSA. Trimming took off 1 base at V and 8 bases at J, with 8 bases between the two ends. The CDR3 contains 13 residues. The CDR3 DNA reads as TGTGCCAGCAGCTTAGGGCAGTTCGAAAAACTGTTTTTT. Protein product: CASSLGQFEKLFF.

The rearrangement uses TRBV18 and TRBJ1-5; no reliable D call. Trimming took 8 bases from V and 2 from J, leaving 4 bases between them. The CDR3 contains 11 residues. Germline CDR1 is KGHSH and CDR2 is LQKENI. CDR3 sequence: CASPCNQPQHF. DNA of the CDR3: TGTGCCAGCCCGTGCAATCAGCCCCAGCATTTT. Supplemented by reference TRBV18 and TRBJ1-5, the full variable domain reads NAGVMQNPRHLVRRRGQEARLRCSPMKGHSHVYWYRQLPEEGLKFMVYLQKENIIDESGMPKERFSAEFPKEGPSILRIQQVVRGDSAAYFCASPCNQPQHFGDGTRLSIL.

The rearrangement uses TRBV6-5 and TRBJ1-2, with D maybe TRBD1 (6 bases). The CDR3 runs to 15 residues. V was clipped by 0 bases and J by 8 bases, with 16 bases between them. CDR1 and CDR2 from the germline V gene are MNHEY and SVGAGI. Here the CDR3 reads CASSYSMVTGGGYTF. The CDR3 bases are TGTGCCAGCAGTTACTCGATGGTGACAGGTGGCGGCTACACCTTC.

This clonotype was found many times. CDR3 loop: CASSPPISGIQETQYF. CDR3 in DNA: TGTGCCAGCAGCCCTCCTATTAGCGGGATTCAAGAGACCCAGTACTTC. V and J are TRBV7-9 and TRBJ2-5; 8 bases line up with TRBD2. J gave up 2 bases and V 5 bases, and 10 bases lay outside the gene matches. The germline V gene encodes CDR1 SEHNR and CDR2 FQNEAQ (reference sequence). The CDR3 loop spans 16 amino acids.